These T cell receptor beta chains were read from a single sample in a study of shared clonotypes between healthy human individuals. The data were produced by immunoSEQ multiplex PCR, yet TCRdb's version contains in-frame clones alone and is incomplete. The sample holds a few million clones; around nine tenths are singletons and the top ten take 0.13% to 0.15%. Input material: naive CD4+ T cells sorted from blood. Receptors were obtained from a man younger than 35 in good health. Both conserved end residues are part of each CDR3. The D gene is left open where the match is weak. Clone size is not always given. Where it is, it says once, few, many or a class for expanded clones.

NA	NA	TRBV25-1	TRBJ2-1	CASSEGGGPSYNEQFF	TGTGCCAGCAGTGAAGGGGGGGGCCCTTCCTACAATGAGCAGTTCTTC
NA	NA	TRBV4-1	TRBJ2-2	CASRRGANTGELFF	TGCGCCAGTCGCAGGGGAGCGAACACCGGGGAGCTGTTTTTT
NA	NA	TRBV7-8	TRBJ2-7	CASSWTHTYEQYF	TGTGCCAGCAGCTGGACACATACCTACGAGCAGTACTTC
NA	NA	TRBV30	TRBJ1-6	CAWSDGNDSPLHF	TGTGCCTGGAGTGATGGTAATGATTCACCCCTCCACTTT
NA	TRBD1	TRBV11-2	TRBJ2-7	CASSSRQGPYEQYF	TGTGCCAGCAGCTCCCGACAGGGCCCTTACGAGCAGTACTTC
NA	NA	TRBV13	TRBJ1-6	CASRLGTTNSPLHF	TGTGCCAGCAGACTCGGGACAACAAATTCACCCCTCCACTTT
NA	NA	TRBV10-2	TRBJ1-6	CASSEGDSMSSPLHF	TGCGCCAGCAGTGAAGGGGACTCTATGTCTTCACCCCTCCACTTT
NA	NA	TRBV6-5	TRBJ2-7	CASSRGRRQYHEQYF	TGTGCCAGCAGTAGGGGCCGGAGGCAGTACCACGAGCAGTACTTC
NA	TRBD2	TRBV10-3	TRBJ2-7	CASSAGSGATYEQYF	TGTGCCTCCTCCGCGGGTAGCGGGGCAACCTACGAGCAGTACTTC
once	TRBD1	TRBV30	TRBJ2-7	CAFRDSVSYEQYF	TGTGCCTTTCGGGACAGCGTTTCCTACGAGCAGTACTTC
NA	NA	TRBV7-8	TRBJ1-3	CASSRDRSGNTIYF	TGTGCCAGCAGCCGAGACAGATCTGGAAACACCATATATTTT
NA	NA	TRBV6-5	TRBJ2-2	CASSPTDRNTGELFF	TGTGCCAGCAGTCCGACGGACAGGAACACCGGGGAGCTGTTTTTT
NA	TRBD2	TRBV18	TRBJ2-1	CASSPQGLAGGLGEQFF	TGTGCCAGCTCACCACAGGGACTAGCGGGAGGGCTTGGTGAGCAGTTCTTC
NA	TRBD1	TRBV5-1	TRBJ2-2	CASSIRTGGLAGELFF	TGCGCCAGCAGCATTAGGACAGGGGGCTTAGCCGGGGAGCTGTTTTTT
NA	NA	TRBV21-1	TRBJ1-2	CASRDVPGQGRSGYGYTF	TGTGCCAGCAGAGACGTCCCGGGACAGGGAAGGTCAGGGTATGGCTACACCTTC
NA	TRBD1	TRBV10-1	TRBJ1-1	CASRNRDSPGLNTEAFF	TGCGCCAGCAGGAACCGGGACAGCCCTGGTTTGAACACTGAAGCTTTCTTT
NA	NA	TRBV30	TRBJ1-2	CAWSVGRIYGYTF	TGTGCCTGGAGCGTCGGACGGATCTATGGCTACACCTTC
NA	NA	TRBV18	TRBJ1-4	CASSPQGGRTNEKLFF	TGTGCCAGCTCACCACAGGGGGGCAGAACTAATGAAAAACTGTTTTTT
NA	TRBD2	TRBV18	TRBJ2-3	CASSPVTSASTDTQYF	TGTGCCAGCTCACCCGTTACTAGCGCAAGCACAGATACGCAGTATTTT
once	TRBD2	TRBV29-1	TRBJ2-1	CSVEGGTSGNEQFF	TGCAGCGTTGAAGGAGGGACTAGCGGGAATGAGCAGTTCTTC
NA	NA	TRBV27	TRBJ2-7	CASSLGRPYEQYF	TGTGCCAGCAGTTTGGGACGGCCCTATGAACAGTACTTC
NA	NA	TRBV28	TRBJ2-7	CASRLAQASYEQYF	TGTGCCAGCAGACTCGCCCAGGCCTCCTACGAGCAGTACTTC
NA	NA	TRBV5-1	TRBJ2-3	CASRGGTDTQYF	TGCGCCAGCAGGGGCGGAACAGATACGCAGTATTTT
NA	NA	TRBV2	TRBJ1-1	CASRAGYGTAWGAFF	TGTGCCAGCAGGGCGGGGTATGGGACGGCCTGGGGAGCTTTCTTT
NA	TRBD1	TRBV2	TRBJ1-5	CASSLSGQGNQPQHF	TGTGCCAGCAGCCTTTCGGGACAGGGCAATCAGCCCCAGCATTTT
NA	TRBD2	TRBV28	TRBJ2-1	CASDGRQRGDKQFF	TGTGCCAGCGACGGTCGTCAGCGGGGGGACAAGCAGTTCTTC
NA	TRBD2	TRBV29-1	TRBJ2-3	CSVATSGGDTQYF	TGCAGCGTCGCGACTAGCGGGGGAGATACGCAGTATTTT
NA	NA	TRBV7-7	TRBJ2-2	CASSPGQQVLNTGELFF	TGTGCTAGCAGCCCCGGGCAGCAAGTTCTTAACACCGGGGAGCTGTTTTTT
NA	TRBD1	TRBV18	TRBJ1-4	CASSPRQGTANEKLFF	TGTGCCAGCTCACCCCGACAGGGGACGGCTAATGAAAAACTGTTTTTT
NA	TRBD2	TRBV4-1	TRBJ2-3	CASSQVFASGGQPNTQYF	TGCGCCAGCAGCCAAGTATTCGCTAGCGGGGGCCAACCCAATACGCAGTATTTT
NA	NA	TRBV7-2	TRBJ2-3	CASSPSGYRDTQYF	TGTGCCAGCAGTCCAAGCGGGTACAGAGATACGCAGTATTTT
NA	NA	TRBV15	TRBJ2-2	CATSRGQGNTGELFF	TGTGCCACCAGCCGAGGACAAGGGAACACCGGGGAGCTGTTTTTT
NA	NA	TRBV21-1	TRBJ1-2	CASRPGHVNYGYTF	TGTGCCAGCCGACCGGGACATGTAAACTATGGCTACACCTTC
few	TRBD1	TRBV6-1	TRBJ1-2	CASMTGGLRGYTF	TGTGCCAGCATGACAGGGGGTCTACGGGGCTACACCTTC
NA	NA	TRBV6-6	TRBJ1-5	CASSYRRADPNQPQHF	TGTGCCAGCAGTTATCGTCGGGCGGACCCGAATCAGCCCCAGCATTTT
NA	NA	TRBV19	TRBJ2-6	CASSIDSGANVLTF	TGTGCCAGTAGTATAGACTCTGGGGCCAACGTCCTGACTTTC
NA	TRBD1	TRBV18	TRBJ2-5	CASSPPIRRQGGETQYF	TGTGCCAGCTCACCACCGATTCGGAGACAGGGCGGGGAGACCCAGTACTTC
NA	TRBD2	TRBV5-4	TRBJ2-5	CASSLGTSGAQETQYF	TGTGCCAGCAGCTTGGGTACTAGCGGAGCTCAAGAGACCCAGTACTTC
NA	NA	TRBV11-2	TRBJ1-3	CASRRQGSGNTIYF	TGTGCCAGCAGGCGTCAGGGCTCTGGAAACACCATATATTTT
NA	TRBD1	TRBV5-1	TRBJ2-2	CASSFGQGWAGELFF	TGCGCCAGCAGCTTCGGACAGGGGTGGGCCGGGGAGCTGTTTTTT
NA	TRBD1	TRBV10-2	TRBJ2-7	CASRSSTGANPTYEQYF	TGCGCCAGCAGATCCTCCACAGGGGCCAACCCAACCTACGAGCAGTACTTC
NA	NA	TRBV18	TRBJ2-5	CASSPAQLQETQYF	TGTGCCAGCTCACCGGCGCAGCTCCAAGAGACCCAGTACTTC
NA	NA	TRBV6-6	TRBJ2-1	CASSTGYNEQFF	TGTGCCAGCTCGACGGGATACAATGAGCAGTTCTTC
NA	TRBD1	TRBV28	TRBJ1-6	CASSSGTGARSPLHF	TGTGCCAGCAGTTCGGGGACAGGGGCCCGATCACCCCTCCACTTT
NA	TRBD1	TRBV5-6	TRBJ2-1	CASSRDRGYYNEQFF	TGTGCCAGCAGCCGGGACAGGGGTTACTACAATGAGCAGTTCTTC
NA	NA	TRBV5-1	TRBJ1-1	CASSLDESTEAFF	TGCGCCAGCAGCTTGGATGAGAGCACTGAAGCTTTCTTT
NA	NA	TRBV14	TRBJ2-2	CASSQDLRDTGELFF	TGTGCCAGCAGCCAAGATCTTCGGGACACCGGGGAGCTGTTTTTT
NA	TRBD2	TRBV6-1	TRBJ2-2	CASSESLAGGPTGELFF	TGTGCCAGCAGTGAGAGTCTAGCGGGAGGGCCTACCGGGGAGCTGTTTTTT
few	NA	TRBV6-5	TRBJ1-2	CASSYSMTDGYTF	TGTGCCAGCAGTTACTCGATGACAGATGGCTACACCTTC
NA	TRBD2	TRBV7-2	TRBJ2-1	CASSLGLAGGPEQFF	TGTGCCAGCAGCTTAGGTCTAGCGGGAGGGCCGGAGCAGTTCTTC
few	TRBD1	TRBV7-9	TRBJ2-7	CASSLALGDSPSASYEQYF	TGTGCCAGCAGCTTAGCGCTGGGGGACAGCCCCTCAGCTTCCTACGAGCAGTACTTC
NA	NA	TRBV5-1	TRBJ2-1	CASSFRDRWRDEQFF	TGCGCCAGCAGCTTCCGGGACCGCTGGCGGGATGAGCAGTTCTTC
NA	NA	TRBV15	TRBJ2-7	CATSPGGIRGSYEQYF	TGTGCCACCAGCCCAGGTGGGATCCGGGGTTCCTACGAGCAGTACTTC
NA	NA	TRBV30	TRBJ1-1	CAWSRQANTEAFF	TGTGCCTGGAGTAGACAGGCGAACACTGAAGCTTTCTTT